The next 24 T cell receptor beta chains were all read from a single sample in a study of cytomegalovirus exposure and HLA in healthy donors (dated by TCRdb to about 2017). The library was prepared using the immunoSEQ multiplex PCR assay. A mixture of 60 forward primers for TCR Vbeta segments and 13 reverse primers for TCR Jbeta segments was used in the multiplex PCR. This is the immuneACCESS table as TCRdb keeps it, with only in-frame sequences that have V and J called. A part of the clones is gone; compared with another copy, unresolved V genes explain less than half, and the rest is unexplained. In this sample the table shows around 180,000 clones, 84% of which occur a single time. Roughly 5% of the sample is in the top ten clones. The source material was PBMCs. These receptors were obtained from a man younger than 30 in good health and CMV-seronegative.

This chain uses TRBV28 with TRBJ1-4; D not resolved. Germline assignment: CDR1 MDHEN and CDR2 SYDVKM. The CDR3 has 12 residues. V was shortened by 4 bases and J by 8 bases, with 8 bases between the two germline ends. CDR3 DNA: TGTGCCAGCAGTTGGGTGGGCGAAAAACTGTTTTTT. This sequence encodes CASSWVGEKLFF.

This chain uses TRBV6-1 with TRBJ2-5; 14 positions agree with TRBD2. The J segment lost 4 bases and the V segment lost 6 bases, leaving 1 base of the junction unmatched. Per germline, CDR1 MNHNS and CDR2 SASEGT. The CDR3 sequence is 14 residues long. CDR3 bases: TGTGCCAGCAGCGGGACTAGCGGGGGAGAGACCCAGTACTTC. As protein: CASSGTSGGETQYF.

This clone was recorded once. The genes are TRBV25-1 and TRBJ2-5, with D possibly TRBD1 on 6 matching bases. Matching the DNA end better, TRBJ2-7 makes the J call doubtful. This CDR3 has 16 amino acids. Germline V gene lookup returns CDR1 MGHDK and CDR2 SYGVNS. The CDR3 reads CASSESLGTRLDEQYF. Here the CDR3 DNA reads TGTGCCAGCAGTGAATCTTTGGGGACACGGCTTGACGAGCAGTACTTC.

The chain employs TRBV2 and TRBJ1-2; D might be TRBD1 (6 bases). This CDR3 comprises 12 residues. V shed 8 bases and J shed 2 bases, with 9 bases lying between them. The germline V gene has CDR1 SNHLY and CDR2 FYNNEI. This chain's CDR3 is CASPGENYGYTF. DNA for the CDR3: TGTGCCAGCCCAGGGGAAAACTATGGCTACACCTTC.

The chain recombines TRBV5-1 with TRBJ2-1, with 7 bases lining up with TRBD2. Germline assignment: CDR1 SGHRS and CDR2 YFSETQ. The ends lost 2 bases at V and 3 bases at J; junction bases unmatched: 2. The CDR3 spans 14 residues. The CDR3 DNA reads as TGCGCCAGCAGCTTAAGGGACTACTACAATGAGCAGTTCTTC. Its translation: CASSLRDYYNEQFF.

The chain carries TRBV19 and TRBJ2-2, with 13 bases fitting TRBD2. The V and J ends lost 8 bases and 4 bases, in that order; junction bases with no gene match: 10. This CDR3 has 17 amino acids. From germline, CDR1 is LNHDA and CDR2 SQIVND (reference sequence). The CDR3 sequence is CASFRTSGSKGTGELFF. CDR3 sequence (DNA): TGTGCCAGTTTCAGGACTAGCGGGAGCAAGGGCACCGGGGAGCTGTTTTTT.

The genes are TRBV9 and TRBJ2-7; tentatively, D is TRBD1 (6 bases). This CDR3 comprises 14 residues. V was trimmed by 2 bases and J by 0 bases, leaving 9 bases between them. Germline assignment: CDR1 SGDLS and CDR2 YYNGEE. CDR3 nucleotides: TGTGCCAGCAGCGTGGGGGCGGACTCCTACGAGCAGTACTTC. Translation gives CASSVGADSYEQYF.

This clone was seen once. This chain joins TRBV5-1 and TRBJ1-1; the D gene is possibly TRBD1 (6 bases). This CDR3 spans 15 amino acids. CDR1 and CDR2 (germline): SGHRS, YFSETQ. Trimming took off 0 bases at V and 4 bases at J, with 13 bases between the two ends. The CDR3: CASSLAGGLGTEAFF. The DNA for the CDR3 is TGCGCCAGCAGCTTGGCCGGGGGGCTTGGCACTGAAGCTTTCTTT. Complete variable domain (other parts from reference TRBV5-1 and TRBJ1-1): KAGVTQTPRYLIKTRGQQVTLSCSPISGHRSVSWYQQTPGQGLQFLFEYFSETQRNKGNFPGRFSGRQFSNSRSEMNVSTLELGDSALYLCASSLAGGLGTEAFFGQGTRLTVV.

This chain joins TRBV12-5 and TRBJ1-1; D is uncertain. This CDR3 contains 12 residues. From germline, CDR1 is LGHNT and CDR2 FRNRAP. V was cut by 2 bases and J by 2 bases, with 3 bases left in between. CDR3 loop: CASGLLNTEAFF. As DNA, the CDR3 is TGTGCTAGTGGTTTGTTAAACACTGAAGCTTTCTTT.

The rearrangement joins TRBV4-2 to TRBJ2-3, with 9 bases lining up with TRBD2. The V segment lost 5 bases and the J segment 1 base; nucleotides outside the gene matches: 13. The CDR3 has 18 residues. The germline V gene has CDR1 LGHNA and CDR2 YNFKEQ. This CDR3 reads CASSSLAGSESGTDTQYF. The CDR3 DNA reads as TGTGCCAGCAGCTCTCTAGCGGGATCAGAATCGGGCACAGATACGCAGTATTTT.

The chain has TRBV5-1 and TRBJ1-5, with TRBD1 matching over 11 bases. The CDR3 consists of 15 residues. V trimming: 4 bases; J trimming: 5 bases; junction bases outside the gene matches: 5. Germline loops: CDR1 SGHRS, CDR2 YFSETQ. For the CDR3, the DNA is TGCGCCAGCAGCACCGGACAGGGGGCGTATCAGCCCCAGCATTTT. Its translation is CASSTGQGAYQPQHF.

This clone was counted a few times. The rearrangement links TRBV12-5 to TRBJ2-2, with D possibly being TRBD1 (5 bases). In germline, CDR1 is LGHNT, CDR2 FRNRAP. V was clipped by 7 bases and J by 4 bases, with 13 bases between them. The CDR3 extends over 14 amino acids. This CDR3 reads CASEGSRVTGELFF. As DNA, the CDR3 is TGTGCTAGTGAGGGATCCAGGGTCACCGGGGAGCTGTTTTTT.

This clone was detected only once. The rearrangement uses TRBV7-8 and TRBJ2-7; a possible D gene is TRBD2 (6 bases). Trimming took off 3 bases at V and 2 bases at J, with 11 bases between the two ends. Looked up from germline, CDR1 is SGHVS and CDR2 is FQNEAQ. This CDR3 is built from 14 residues. The CDR3 spells CASSFRGIPYEQYF. The CDR3, as DNA: TGTGCCAGCAGCTTTCGCGGGATCCCCTACGAGCAGTACTTC. Using reference TRBV7-8 and TRBJ2-7 for the parts outside the CDR3, the full variable domain is GAGVSQSPRYKVAKRGQDVALRCDPISGHVSLFWYQQALGQGPEFLTYFQNEAQLDKSGLPSDRFFAERPEGSVSTLKIQRTQQEDSAVYLCASSFRGIPYEQYFGPGTRLTVT.

The chain employs TRBV7-8 and TRBJ2-7; 8 bases are a match to TRBD1. V trimming: 6 bases; J trimming: 3 bases; junction bases outside the gene matches: 4. Germline-derived CDR1 and CDR2 are SGHVS and FQNEAQ. CDR3 length equals 13 residues. In nucleotides, the CDR3 is TGTGCCAGCAGTGGCGGACAGGGCTACGAGCAGTACTTC. Its translation: CASSGGQGYEQYF.

The V call is TRBV28, the J call TRBJ1-1; a weak D match, TRBD1 (5 bases). V was trimmed by 8 bases and J by 0 bases, leaving 10 bases between them. In germline, CDR1 is MDHEN, CDR2 SYDVKM. The CDR3 contains 13 residues. CDR3 nucleotides: TGTGCCAGCGAAAAGGGGATGAACACTGAAGCTTTCTTT. It translates to CASEKGMNTEAFF.

J is TRBJ2-1 and V is TRBV12-5; D is undetermined. The V end lost 4 bases, the J end lost 9 bases, and 10 bases lay between the germline ends. This CDR3 is built from 12 residues. Germline values: CDR1 LGHNT, CDR2 FRNRAP. The CDR3 region is CASGSTTSEQFF. The CDR3 DNA is TGTGCTAGTGGTTCCACCACAAGTGAGCAGTTCTTC.

The chain joins TRBV7-9 to TRBJ1-1, with 9 positions matching TRBD1. Looked up from germline, CDR1 is SEHNR and CDR2 is FQNEAQ (reference sequence). CDR3 length: 18 amino acids. The J segment lost 2 bases and the V segment lost 6 bases, leaving 16 bases of the junction unmatched. In DNA, the CDR3 is TGTGCCAGCAGTAGTACCTCGGGACAGGGTAGGGTAAACACTGAAGCTTTCTTT. This translates into CASSSTSGQGRVNTEAFF.

V and J are TRBV28 and TRBJ1-2; unclear D gene. This CDR3 has 14 residues. Trimming left V 3 bases short and J 5 bases short, with 13 bases between. Per the germline V gene, CDR1 is MDHEN and CDR2 is SYDVKM. The CDR3 region is CASSLITSSYGYTF. CDR3 coding DNA: TGTGCCAGCAGTTTGATAACCAGTTCGTATGGCTACACCTTC.

The J gene is TRBJ2-4, the V gene TRBV7-9; perhaps TRBD2 as D (6 bases). The CDR3 loop spans 15 amino acids. Germline CDR1 SEHNR, CDR2 FQNEAQ (reference sequence). V shed 5 bases and J shed 0 bases, with 11 bases lying between them. DNA of the CDR3: TGTGCCAGCAGCCCGGGAGTTCTAGCCAAAAACATTCAGTACTTC. Residues: CASSPGVLAKNIQYF.

This clone was seen once. The gene calls are TRBV6-6 and TRBJ2-7; TRBD1 matches 11 bases. The trim removed 0 bases at V and 4 bases at J, leaving 5 bases unmatched. From germline, CDR1 is MNHNY and CDR2 SVGAGI (reference sequence). The CDR3 runs 16 residues. The CDR3 region has the DNA TGTGCCAGCAGTTACTCAATCGGGACAGGGGGGTACGAGCAGTACTTC. Its protein product is CASSYSIGTGGYEQYF.

A few counts support this clone. The V and J genes are TRBV29-1 and TRBJ1-4; D gene unclear. Germline V lookup: CDR1 SQVTM, CDR2 ANQGSEA. The germline V and J ends were trimmed by 7 bases and 5 bases, with 14 bases remaining between them. The CDR3 sequence is 13 residues long. The CDR3: CSASPSGNEKLFF. The CDR3 DNA is TGCAGCGCCTCCCCCTCGGGGAATGAAAAACTGTTTTTT. Combining the CDR3 with reference TRBV29-1 and TRBJ1-4 gives the whole variable domain SAVISQKPSRDICQRGTSLTIQCQVDSQVTMMFWYRQQPGQSLTLIATANQGSEATYESGFVIDKFPISRPNLTFSTLTVSNMSPEDSSIYLCSASPSGNEKLFFGSGTQLSVL.

This clone was detected a few times. V usage is TRBV10-2 and J usage is TRBJ2-7; 11 bases align to TRBD1. CDR3 length equals 14 residues. J lost 3 bases, V lost 6 bases, and 4 bases had no gene match. Germline CDR1 reads WSHSY; CDR2 reads SAAADI. The CDR3 is CASRPGQGVYEQYF. Here the CDR3 DNA reads TGCGCCAGCAGGCCGGGACAGGGGGTCTACGAGCAGTACTTC.

The rearrangement links TRBV11-3 to TRBJ2-5; 11 positions match TRBD2. V lost 5 bases, J lost 5 bases, and 7 bases stayed unmatched. This CDR3 has 15 residues. CDR1 and CDR2 from the germline V gene are SGHNT and YENEEA. The CDR3 sequence: CASSNSGGADETQYF. The CDR3 DNA reads as TGTGCCAGCAGCAATAGCGGGGGGGCCGACGAGACCCAGTACTTC.

V is TRBV29-1 and J is TRBJ2-7; a possible D gene is TRBD1 (6 bases). Germline V gene sequence: CDR1 SQVTM, CDR2 ANQGSEA. V was cut by 6 bases and J by 3 bases, with 18 bases left in between. This CDR3 has 14 residues. CDR3 coding DNA: TGCAGCGTGCGGACAGCCGATATAGGCTACGAGCAGTACTTC. This gives the protein CSVRTADIGYEQYF.